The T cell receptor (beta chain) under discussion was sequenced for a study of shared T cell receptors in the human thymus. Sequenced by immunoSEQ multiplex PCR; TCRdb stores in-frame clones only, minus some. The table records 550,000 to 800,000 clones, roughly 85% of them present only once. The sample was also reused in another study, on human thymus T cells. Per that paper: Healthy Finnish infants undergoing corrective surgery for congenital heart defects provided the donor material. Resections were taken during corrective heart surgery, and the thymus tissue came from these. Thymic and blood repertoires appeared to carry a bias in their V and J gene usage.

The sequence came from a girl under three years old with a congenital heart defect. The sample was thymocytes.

For the CDR3, the DNA is TGCGCCAGCAGCCAAGTTACTGTGAACACTGAAGCTTTCTTT. It is translated as CASSQVTVNTEAFF. The chain recombines TRBV4-3 with TRBJ1-1, with no clear D. The germline V gene encodes CDR1 LGHNA and CDR2 YSLEER. Trimming took 1 base from V and 0 from J, leaving 6 bases between them. This CDR3 has 14 amino acids.